The clone carrying this T cell receptor beta chain was observed a single time. This record belongs to a study of T cell changes during pregnancy in multiple sclerosis. The germline V gene has CDR1 SGHRS and CDR2 YFSETQ. V shed 0 bases and J shed 2 bases, with 11 bases lying between them. The CDR3 covers 15 residues. TCRdb's copy holds only in-frame clones and misses some; the assay was immunoSEQ multiplex PCR. Among about 79,000 clones listed, about 89% were seen once. The V call is TRBV5-1, the J call TRBJ2-5; D gene unclear. This clonotype was sampled from a female donor with multiple sclerosis, enrolled in a pregnancy study. The sample in question was CD4+ T cells from peripheral blood mononuclear cells, obtained in the second trimester of pregnancy. CDR3 sequence reads: CASSLAVQAQETQYF. The CDR3 DNA is TGCGCCAGCAGCTTGGCTGTCCAGGCTCAAGAGACCCAGTACTTC.